These 26 T cell receptor beta chains were all obtained from the same sample, sequenced in a study of T cell repertoires in cytomegalovirus infection. No antigen has been assigned to these receptors. MiXCR, run by TCRdb on the reads, gives a single entry per CDR3 protein. The repertoire consists of around 300,000 distinct CDR3 sequences, with just under 25% occurring once and the leading ten covering about an eighth. Sequenced here: cultured PBMCs, sampled from culture after CMV antigen stimulation. These receptors came from a human donor in good health (CMV status not recorded). Some clones in this sample may be carry-over from other donors' samples.

This clonotype was seen at least ten times. The rearrangement uses TRBV7-2 and TRBJ2-1; 12 bases are shared with TRBD2. CDR3 length: 17 amino acids. Germline loops: CDR1 SGHTA, CDR2 FQGNSA. The V gene end was trimmed by 5 bases and the J gene end by 9 bases; junction bases not matched to a gene: 14. The CDR3 DNA reads as TGTGCCAGCAGCCTCGCTAGCGGGAGGGCCTTACCGGCTGAGCAGTTCTTC. This gives the protein CASSLASGRALPAEQFF.

This chain links TRBV7-2 with TRBJ1-1, with D hard to call. Germline CDR1 is SGHTA and CDR2 is FQGNSA. V was pared by 4 bases and J by 3 bases, with 12 bases between. There are 14 residues in the CDR3. The CDR3 here is CASSSMRGHTEAFF. CDR3 sequence (DNA): TGTGCCAGCAGCTCGATGCGAGGGCACACTGAAGCTTTCTTT. Supplemented by reference TRBV7-2 and TRBJ1-1, the full variable domain reads GAGVSQSPSNKVTEKGKDVELRCDPISGHTALYWYRQSLGQGLEFLIYFQGNSAPDKSGLPSDRFSAERTGGSVSTLTIQRTQQEDSAVYLCASSSMRGHTEAFFGQGTRLTVV.

This clonotype was observed a few times. This sequence joins TRBV29-1 and TRBJ2-1, with D possibly called TRBD1 or TRBD2 (6 bases each). Germline V gives CDR1 SQVTM, CDR2 ANQGSEA. The CDR3 loop spans 14 amino acids. The V end was cut by 7 bases, the J end by 4 bases, with 17 bases between. The CDR3 sequence is CSGVEGGLYNEQFF. The DNA for the CDR3 is TGCAGCGGAGTGGAGGGGGGCCTGTACAATGAGCAGTTCTTC.

The CDR3 nucleotides read TGTGCCAGCAGTGACGACAGGTTCAATCAGCCCCAGCATTTT. Its protein product is CASSDDRFNQPQHF. This chain uses TRBV2 with TRBJ1-5; tentative D call: TRBD1 (6 bases). This CDR3 comprises 14 residues. Germline assignment: CDR1 SNHLY and CDR2 FYNNEI. Deletions cut 3 bases from V and 3 bases from J, with 9 bases between.

V and J are TRBV27 and TRBJ1-1; weak D call: TRBD1 (6 bases). Germline V gene data show CDR1 as MNHEY and CDR2 as SMNVEV (reference sequence). This CDR3 region has 14 residues. Trimming pared 2 bases from V and 6 bases from J, leaving 13 bases between. The CDR3 DNA sequence: TGTGCCAGCAGTTTAGGGAGGGGGGTAGCTGAAGCTTTCTTT. Its translation is CASSLGRGVAEAFF.

V is TRBV7-2 and J is TRBJ1-1, with D unresolved. In germline, CDR1 is SGHTA, CDR2 FQGNSA. V lost 5 bases and J 7 bases, leaving 8 bases between the germline ends. CDR3 length: 11 residues. CDR3 nucleotides: TGTGCCAGCAGCGCTACCATTGAAGCTTTCTTT. Its translation is CASSATIEAFF.

This clonotype was seen at least ten times. The chain employs TRBV7-2 and TRBJ1-2; the match to TRBD1 covers 9 bases. Germline V lookup: CDR1 SGHTA, CDR2 FQGNSA. Trimming took 1 base from V and 1 from J; bases not matched to a gene: 10. The CDR3 runs to 18 residues. CDR3 sequence (DNA): TGTGCCAGCAGCTTAGAGCATTTCGGACAGGGGCTTAACTATGGCTACACCTTC. Encoded protein: CASSLEHFGQGLNYGYTF.

The CDR3 region has the DNA TGTGCCAGCAGTTTGTCAGGAGCGGGAGTACGGGGAGATACGCAGTATTTT. Protein: CASSLSGAGVRGDTQYF. The chain employs TRBV27 and TRBJ2-3, with 8 bases identical to TRBD2. The germline V gene has CDR1 MNHEY and CDR2 SMNVEV (reference sequence). This CDR3 has 17 residues. V dropped 3 bases and J dropped 5; count of bases not matched to a gene: 13.

This clonotype was observed a few times. V usage is TRBV5-1 and J usage is TRBJ1-1, with D tentatively TRBD1 (6 bases). Germline values: CDR1 SGHRS, CDR2 YFSETQ. Trimming removed 4 bases at V and 3 bases at J, with 16 bases between. The CDR3 sequence is 15 residues long. The CDR3 reads CASSQRGGSDTEAFF. The DNA of the CDR3 is TGCGCCAGCAGCCAGCGGGGGGGCTCGGACACTGAAGCTTTCTTT.

This clonotype was recorded a few times. The chain employs TRBV7-2 and TRBJ1-2; D unresolved. Trimming took off 6 bases at V and 6 bases at J, with 14 bases between the two ends. CDR3 length: 13 amino acids. Germline CDR1 SGHTA, CDR2 FQGNSA. CDR3 nucleotide sequence: TGTGCCAGCAGAGTAGGGAATCTGGATGGCTACACCTTC. It translates to CASRVGNLDGYTF.

The chain uses TRBV4-1 and TRBJ2-3; D call uncertain. Germline V CDR1 and CDR2: MGHRA, YSYEKL. CDR3 length: 19 amino acids. V dropped 0 bases and J dropped 6 bases, with 25 bases sitting between them. In DNA form, the CDR3 reads TGCGCCAGCAGCCAAGATTATCACGGCAACCTAGGACCCGGGGATACGCAGTATTTT. Its translation is CASSQDYHGNLGPGDTQYF.

The chain uses TRBV6-5 and TRBJ2-4; D gene ambiguous. V lost 10 bases, J lost 2 bases, and 12 bases lay in between. Germline V CDR1 and CDR2: MNHEY, SVGAGI. The CDR3 covers 13 residues. The DNA of the CDR3 is TGTGCCATCGTCGATAAGACCAAAAACATTCAGTACTTC. Encoded protein: CAIVDKTKNIQYF.

This clonotype has just a few counts. The chain employs TRBV2 and TRBJ1-5; TRBD1 matches 7 bases. The germline gives CDR1 SNHLY, CDR2 FYNNEI. The CDR3 has 14 residues. J was trimmed by 7 bases and V by 2 bases; bases with no gene match: 5. The CDR3 nucleotides read TGTGCCAGCAGTGAACTAGGAGGGGGCCAGCCCCAGCATTTT. The encoded protein is CASSELGGGQPQHF.

This clonotype was recorded a few times. The rearrangement uses TRBV6-8 and TRBJ1-4, with D hard to call. V dropped 0 bases and J dropped 7 bases, with 9 bases sitting between them. There are 14 residues in the CDR3. CDR1 MNHGY and CDR2 SAAAGT come from the germline V gene. The CDR3 protein is CASSYSRGGEKLFF. The DNA for the CDR3 is TGTGCCAGCAGTTACTCCCGGGGAGGTGAAAAACTGTTTTTT.

This chain uses TRBV20-1 with TRBJ2-1, with D hard to call. The last part of the DNA fits TRBJ2-7 better; the J call may be wrong. Germline values: CDR1 DFQATT, CDR2 SNEGSKA (reference sequence). The CDR3 runs 15 residues. In nucleotides, the CDR3 is TGCAGTGCTAGCGCGCTTCGGGCAGTTTACAATGAGCAGTACTTC. Protein: CSASALRAVYNEQYF.

The chain carries TRBV12-3 or TRBV12-4 and TRBJ2-5; D is unclear. Between the trimmed V and J ends, which lost 2 bases and 1 base, there was a span of 8 bases. This CDR3 has 14 residues. The chain's CDR3 is CASSLPQTQETQYF. Here the CDR3 DNA reads TGTGCCAGCAGTTTACCCCAAACCCAAGAGACCCAGTACTTC.

The table lists this clonotype with many counts. V and J are TRBV7-8 and TRBJ1-1; D not resolved. The germline gives CDR1 SGHVS, CDR2 FQNEAQ. V shed 3 bases and J shed 3 bases, with 23 bases lying between them. The CDR3 has 18 amino acids. The CDR3 region has the DNA TGTGCCAGCAGCTTGCGCTCCCCCGTGAGGGCGAGAGACACTGAAGCTTTCTTT. Translated, it gives CASSLRSPVRARDTEAFF.

The chain combines TRBV7-2 with TRBJ1-1; D perhaps matches TRBD1 (5 bases). Trimming removed 1 base at V and 8 bases at J, with 11 bases between. This CDR3 region has 13 residues. From germline, CDR1 is SGHTA and CDR2 FQGNSA. CDR3 bases: TGTGCCAGCAGCTTAGGGGTAGGGGCAGAAGCTTTCTTT. It codes for CASSLGVGAEAFF.

The chain couples TRBV6-2 or TRBV6-3 to TRBJ2-1; 7 positions match TRBD2. The CDR3 contains 12 residues. The germline CDR1 and CDR2 sequences are MNHEY and SVGEGT. J was trimmed by 8 bases and V by 8 bases; bases with no gene match: 6. CDR3: CASRRGGHEQFF. The DNA of the CDR3 is TGTGCCAGCCGGAGGGGAGGGCATGAGCAGTTCTTC.

There are many counts of this clonotype. The chain couples TRBV7-2 to TRBJ2-1, with 8 bases aligning to TRBD1. CDR1 and CDR2 from the germline V gene are SGHTA and FQGNSA. This CDR3 is built from 14 residues. After removal of 7 bases from V and 4 bases from J, the junction contained 6 bases not matched to a gene. The CDR3 reads CASTATGAYNEQFF. For the CDR3, the DNA is TGTGCCAGCACCGCGACAGGGGCATACAATGAGCAGTTCTTC.

This clonotype was seen more than once but under ten times. The CDR3 sequence: CASSIRDFGEQFF. Here the CDR3 DNA reads TGTGCCAGTAGTATCAGGGACTTCGGTGAGCAGTTCTTC. The chain combines TRBV19 with TRBJ2-1; perhaps TRBD2 as D (6 bases). The CDR3 loop spans 13 amino acids. Germline CDR1 LNHDA, CDR2 SQIVND (reference sequence). V was trimmed by 3 bases and J by 9 bases, leaving 12 bases between them. Full variable domain (outside the CDR3, taken from reference TRBV19 and TRBJ2-1): DGGITQSPKYLFRKEGQNVTLSCEQNLNHDAMYWYRQDPGQGLRLIYYSQIVNDFQKGDIAEGYSVSREKKESFPLTVTSAQKNPTAFYLCASSIRDFGEQFFGPGTRLTVL.

There are many counts of this clonotype. The V call is TRBV4-3, the J call TRBJ2-1, with 10 positions matching TRBD2. CDR1 LGHNA and CDR2 YSLEER come from the germline V gene. J lost 12 bases, V lost 1 base, and 9 bases had no gene match. This CDR3 region has 15 residues. The CDR3: CASSQGLAGALWQFF. The CDR3 coding sequence is TGCGCCAGCAGCCAAGGTCTAGCGGGAGCTTTATGGCAGTTCTTC.

In nucleotides, the CDR3 is TGTGCCAGCAGCTACCCTTTTGGGGAGGGGCGGACAGATACGCAGTATTTT. It encodes CASSYPFGEGRTDTQYF. V is TRBV7-9 and J is TRBJ2-3; 7 bases are shared with TRBD2. The V segment lost 4 bases and the J segment 3 bases; nucleotides outside the gene matches: 13. The CDR3 extends over 17 amino acids. Germline assignment: CDR1 SEHNR and CDR2 FQNEAQ (reference sequence).

The chain carries TRBV11-3 and TRBJ2-1; 14 positions match TRBD2. Germline V CDR1 and CDR2: SGHNT, YENEEA. This CDR3 is 16 amino acids long. V gave up 1 base and J gave up 6 bases; unmatched junction bases: 2. The chain's CDR3 is CASSLGGTSGGNEQFF. As DNA, the CDR3 is TGTGCCAGCAGCTTAGGCGGGACTAGCGGGGGCAATGAGCAGTTCTTC.

This chain links TRBV20-1 with TRBJ2-3; the D gene is possibly TRBD2 (5 bases). The length of the CDR3 is 15 residues. Germline values: CDR1 DFQATT, CDR2 SNEGSKA (reference sequence). Trimming removed 1 base at V and 5 bases at J, with 16 bases between. DNA for the CDR3: TGCAGTGCTAGAGGACTACTTATCGAAATAGATACGCAGTATTTT. Its translation is CSARGLLIEIDTQYF.

The chain has TRBV6-6 and TRBJ1-3; no firm D call. The CDR3 spans 16 residues. CDR1 is MNHNY, CDR2 SVGAGI, per germline (reference sequence). The V and J ends lost 8 bases and 4 bases respectively, with 21 bases between them. The CDR3 DNA reads as TGTGCCAGCCATACATTTACCCGGCCCTGGGGAAACACCATATATTTT. This sequence encodes CASHTFTRPWGNTIYF.